This T cell receptor beta chain originates from a study of cytomegalovirus exposure and HLA in healthy donors. 13 Jbeta primers and 60 Vbeta primers were used for the PCR. This table comes from immunoSEQ multiplex PCR, and its TCRdb copy is limited to in-frame clones, with some not included. The sample has 37,000 or so clones; around 70% are singletons. CDR3 length: 18 amino acids. The V and J ends lost 1 base and 0 bases, in that order; junction bases with no gene match: 9. Per the germline V gene, CDR1 is MDHEN and CDR2 is SYDVKM. The rearrangement links TRBV28 to TRBJ2-7, with TRBD2 matching over 10 bases. The receptor was isolated from a man under 40 in good health and CMV-seronegative. The sample consisted of PBMCs. The CDR3 is CASSLSGTSGTSSYEQYF. The CDR3 bases are TGTGCCAGCAGTTTATCGGGAACTAGCGGGACCAGCTCCTACGAGCAGTACTTC. The variable domain in full, with the rest retrieved from reference TRBV28 and TRBJ2-7, is DVKVTQSSRYLVKRTGEKVFLECVQDMDHENMFWYRQDPGLGLRLIYFSYDVKMKEKGDIPEGYSVSREKKERFSLILESASTNQTSMYLCASSLSGTSGTSSYEQYFGPGTRLTVT.